The 17 T cell receptor beta chains below come from one sample, sequenced in a study of cytomegalovirus exposure and HLA in healthy donors. The PCR used 60 Vbeta and 13 Jbeta primers. Profiling relied on immunoSEQ multiplex PCR, and the TCRdb table lists in-frame clones only, not all of them. Here the sample spans approximately 130,000 clones, around four fifths being singletons. The specimen was PBMCs. These receptors came from a man aged 35 to 55 in good health and CMV-seronegative.

The chain combines TRBV6-6 with TRBJ2-2, with a weak D call TRBD1 (6 bases). The ends were cut back, 3 bases at V and 6 bases at J, with 11 bases in the middle. CDR1 is MNHNY, CDR2 SVGAGI, per germline (reference sequence). The CDR3 is made up of 14 amino acids. The CDR3 DNA reads as TGTGCCAGCAGTTATGGGGCAGGGGCCGGGGAGCTGTTTTTT. It yields the protein CASSYGAGAGELFF.

This chain joins TRBV6-1 and TRBJ2-2, with D possibly being TRBD2 (6 bases). Germline lookup yields CDR1 MNHNS and CDR2 SASEGT. Trimming shortened V by 4 bases and J by 6 bases, and 9 bases separated the two germline ends. This CDR3 contains 13 residues. The CDR3 spells CASSVRDSGELFF. The CDR3 coding sequence is TGTGCCAGCAGTGTTCGGGACTCCGGGGAGCTGTTTTTT.

In this sample, this clone turned up a few times. The chain is built from TRBV2 and TRBJ2-5; D is unclear. The germline V gene encodes CDR1 SNHLY and CDR2 FYNNEI. This CDR3 is 13 amino acids long. Trimming stripped 4 bases from V and 2 bases from J, with 8 bases between. CDR3 nucleotides: TGTGCCAGCAGTGTGGGCAGGCAAGAGACCCAGTACTTC. It specifies CASSVGRQETQYF.

This clone was detected only once. The chain is built from TRBV10-3 and TRBJ2-7; 11 bases fit TRBD2. The CDR3 has 14 residues. V shed 5 bases and J 3 bases; nucleotides not matched to a gene: 3. Germline CDR1 reads ENHRY; CDR2 reads SYGVKD. Written as DNA, the CDR3 is TGTGCCATCAGTCGGGGGACTAGCGGCTACGAGCAGTACTTC. Translation gives CAISRGTSGYEQYF.

The rearrangement joins TRBV7-6 to TRBJ2-5, with 11 bases identical to TRBD1. The J call is in doubt because the DNA end fits TRBJ2-7 better. Germline V gene data show CDR1 as SGHVS and CDR2 as FNYEAQ. CDR3 length: 20 amino acids. The CDR3 DNA is TGTGCCAGCAGCCCCACGGGGGGACAGGGGGGAAATATTCGCTCCTACGAGCAGTACTTC. Its translation is CASSPTGGQGGNIRSYEQYF.

The chain links TRBV19 to TRBJ1-2; tentatively, D is TRBD1 (5 bases). Trimming took off 10 bases at V and 8 bases at J, with 26 bases between the two ends. The CDR3 is 15 amino acids. In germline, CDR1 is LNHDA, CDR2 SQIVND (reference sequence). CDR3 sequence (DNA): TGTGCCACAGGAAATGAACAGGTTGCGGTATACGGCTACACCTTC. It yields the protein CATGNEQVAVYGYTF.

This sequence joins TRBV6-4 and TRBJ2-1; D is unclear. V lost 0 bases and J lost 9, with 9 bases in between. Looked up from germline, CDR1 is MRHNA and CDR2 is SNTAGT. This CDR3 contains 13 residues. The DNA of the CDR3 is TGTGCCAGCAGTGACTCGCGAGCCGGTGAGCAGTTCTTC. It encodes CASSDSRAGEQFF.

Notes on this clone: Germline and junction disagree at one end, which may indicate a read error. The V and J genes are TRBV28 and TRBJ2-3; D possibly corresponds to TRBD2 (5 bases). CDR1 MDHEN and CDR2 SYDVKM come from the germline V gene. The CDR3 consists of 15 residues. CDR3: CASSSKLDLTDAQYF. CDR3 DNA: TGTGCCAGCAGTTCAAAACTAGATCTCACAGATGCGCAGTATTTT.

The chain combines TRBV2 with TRBJ2-5; D not resolved. Looked up from germline, CDR1 is SNHLY and CDR2 is FYNNEI. This CDR3 spans 15 amino acids. Trimming removed 6 bases at V and 1 base at J, with 15 bases between. CDR3 in amino acids: CASSIPRRIQETQYF. The CDR3 DNA is TGTGCCAGCAGCATTCCTAGACGGATCCAAGAGACCCAGTACTTC.

The chain links TRBV5-1 to TRBJ2-1, with 7 positions matching TRBD1. This CDR3 comprises 15 residues. Per the germline V gene, CDR1 is SGHRS and CDR2 is YFSETQ. The junction had 7 bases not matched to a gene; V was cut back by 4 bases and J by 3 bases. In nucleotides, the CDR3 is TGCGCCAGCAGCCCAGGGACAGTAGACTACAATGAGCAGTTCTTC. It specifies CASSPGTVDYNEQFF.

This clone was seen a few times. The chain couples TRBV11-3 to TRBJ2-2; 12 nucleotides match TRBD2. This CDR3 has 16 residues. The junction had 5 bases not matched to a gene; V was cut back by 5 bases and J by 4 bases. Germline V gene lookup returns CDR1 SGHNT and CDR2 YENEEA. The DNA for the CDR3 is TGTGCCAGCAGCACGACTAGCGGGGGATTCACCGGGGAGCTGTTTTTT. This translates into CASSTTSGGFTGELFF.

The chain links TRBV9 to TRBJ2-7, with 8 bases lining up with TRBD1. Germline loops: CDR1 SGDLS, CDR2 YYNGEE. With V trimmed by 0 bases and J by 7 bases, 9 bases remained unmatched. The CDR3 loop spans 15 amino acids. The CDR3: CASSVAAQGAWEQYF. The CDR3 bases are TGTGCCAGCAGCGTAGCTGCGCAGGGGGCTTGGGAGCAGTACTTC.

Remarks on this clone: At one boundary the junction diverges from the germline segment, which might be a read error. Other DNA sequences in this sample translate to the same CDR3. This chain connects TRBV27 to TRBJ2-7, with 9 bases fitting TRBD1. Germline loops: CDR1 MNHEY, CDR2 SMNVEV (reference sequence). The CDR3 runs to 15 residues. The DNA for the CDR3 is TGTGCCAGCAGTTCCCGACAGGGGGGCCTCTACGAGCAGTATTTC. It yields the protein CASSSRQGGLYEQYF.

V is TRBV5-1 and J is TRBJ2-3, with TRBD2 matching 11 bases. With 2 bases clipped from V and 2 bases from J, the junction kept 4 bases outside the gene matches. Germline V gives CDR1 SGHRS, CDR2 YFSETQ. The CDR3 runs to 16 residues. CDR3: CASSFTSGGPTDTQYF. CDR3 sequence (DNA): TGCGCCAGCAGCTTCACTAGCGGGGGACCCACAGATACGCAGTATTTT.

The chain couples TRBV29-1 to TRBJ2-3, with D possibly matching TRBD1 (7 bases). The germline V and J ends were trimmed by 3 bases and 2 bases, with 12 bases remaining between them. CDR3 length: 14 residues. Germline values: CDR1 SQVTM, CDR2 ANQGSEA. CDR3 in amino acids: CSVEAGGTTDTQYF. CDR3 in DNA: TGCAGCGTTGAGGCAGGGGGGACCACAGATACGCAGTATTTT.

The rearrangement uses TRBV30 and TRBJ2-5; 8 bases agree with TRBD1. Near its end, the DNA agrees better with TRBJ2-7, so the J call may be wrong. Germline assignment: CDR1 GTSNPN and CDR2 SVGIG (reference sequence). This CDR3 comprises 13 residues. The CDR3 is CAWSGQGSYEQYF. CDR3 sequence (DNA): TGTGCCTGGAGCGGACAGGGTTCCTACGAGCAGTACTTC.

The V call is TRBV9, the J call TRBJ1-2; D remains unclear. Germline V CDR1 and CDR2: SGDLS, YYNGEE. This CDR3 is built from 14 residues. V was shortened by 0 bases and J by 4 bases, with 10 bases between the two germline ends. The DNA for the CDR3 is TGTGCCAGCAGCGTAGAAGTCGCTAGCTATGGCTACACCTTC. It yields the protein CASSVEVASYGYTF.